These 15 T cell receptor beta chains share one sample of origin, sequenced in a study of blood T cell repertoires in COVID-19. Sequencing was performed with immunoSEQ multiplex PCR; in TCRdb, only in-frame clones are kept and a portion is missing. Seen here are 110,000 to 150,000 clones, around 82% observed once, and the top ten hold 5% to 7%. The sequenced sample was PBMCs or T cells enriched from blood (not recorded which). Source of these receptors: a woman in her fifties or sixties who had recovered from COVID-19.

This clone showed up just once. J is TRBJ1-1 and V is TRBV6-5; D unclear. The CDR3 extends over 14 amino acids. The V gene lost 7 bases and the J gene lost 0 bases, with 12 bases spanning the gap. Germline V gene lookup returns CDR1 MNHEY and CDR2 SVGAGI. The CDR3 DNA is TGTGCCAGCACCTTAACCCTATTGAACACTGAAGCTTTCTTT. Translating gives CASTLTLLNTEAFF.

The V gene is TRBV15, the J gene TRBJ1-2, with 10 bases that match TRBD1. The ends lost 2 bases at V and 5 bases at J; junction bases unmatched: 2. In germline, CDR1 is LNHNV, CDR2 YYDKDF (reference sequence). The CDR3 is 14 residues long. The CDR3 DNA sequence: TGTGCCACCAGCAGATCGGGACAGGGGTATGGCTACACCTTC. Protein: CATSRSGQGYGYTF.

This clone was recorded a few times. The chain is built from TRBV27 and TRBJ2-6, with D hard to call. The CDR3 runs to 15 residues. Per germline, CDR1 MNHEY and CDR2 SMNVEV (reference sequence). V was clipped by 2 bases and J by 0 bases, with 5 bases between them. CDR3 protein: CASSLVSSGANVLTF. CDR3 DNA sequence: TGTGCCAGCAGTTTAGTCAGCTCTGGGGCCAACGTCCTGACTTTC. Variable domain in full (rest from reference TRBV27 and TRBJ2-6): EAQVTQNPRYLITVTGKKLTVTCSQNMNHEYMSWYRQDPGLGLRQIYYSMNVEVTDKGDVPEGYKVSRKEKRNFPLILESPSPNQTSLYFCASSLVSSGANVLTFGAGSRLTVL.

The rearrangement uses TRBV11-2 and TRBJ2-1; 10 positions match TRBD2. Germline CDR1 is SGHAT and CDR2 is FQNNGV. The CDR3 length is 16 residues. Trimming removed 1 base from V and 2 bases from J; junction bases left unmatched: 2. The CDR3 sequence is CASSLGSGGPYNEQFF. The CDR3 region has the DNA TGTGCCAGCAGCTTAGGTAGCGGGGGGCCCTACAATGAGCAGTTCTTC. The full variable domain, with the rest looked up from reference TRBV11-2 and TRBJ2-1, is EAGVAQSPRYKIIEKRQSVAFWCNPISGHATLYWYQQILGQGPKLLIQFQNNGVVDDSQLPKDRFSAERLKGVDSTLKIQPAKLEDSAVYLCASSLGSGGPYNEQFFGPGTRLTVL.

The chain joins TRBV3-1 (or the pseudogene TRBV3-2) to TRBJ1-1; D gene uncertain. V was clipped by 1 base and J by 3 bases, with 9 bases between them. The CDR3 has 14 residues. Germline V lookup: CDR1 LGHDT, CDR2 YNNKEL (reference sequence). As DNA, the CDR3 is TGTGCCAGCAGCCAAGGGGGAGGGCACACTGAAGCTTTCTTT. Its translation is CASSQGGGHTEAFF.

The rearrangement links TRBV28 to TRBJ2-5, with a weak D call TRBD1 (5 bases). Germline assignment: CDR1 MDHEN and CDR2 SYDVKM. CDR3 length: 15 residues. The germline V and J ends were trimmed by 2 bases and 2 bases, with 12 bases remaining between them. CDR3 coding DNA: TGTGCCAGCAGTTTAATCCGGACAACACAAGAGACCCAGTACTTC. Amino acid sequence: CASSLIRTTQETQYF.

This clone has more than one count but fewer than ten. The V call is TRBV18, the J call TRBJ1-3; TRBD1 agrees at 8 bases. This CDR3 is 15 amino acids long. Germline-derived CDR1 and CDR2 are KGHSH and LQKENI. V shed 3 bases and J 3 bases; nucleotides not matched to a gene: 4. Written as DNA, the CDR3 is TGTGCCAGCTCACCTGGACAGGGTGGTGGAAACACCATATATTTT. Residues: CASSPGQGGGNTIYF.

This chain connects TRBV28 to TRBJ2-1; 8 nucleotides match TRBD2. Losses at the gene ends were 6 bases for V and 2 bases for J; bases not matched to a gene: 6. Germline CDR1 MDHEN, CDR2 SYDVKM. The CDR3 has 15 amino acids. The CDR3 region is CASRRSGAAYNEQFF. As DNA, the CDR3 is TGTGCCAGCAGACGTAGCGGGGCAGCCTACAATGAGCAGTTCTTC.

This chain uses TRBV30 with TRBJ1-5; D is undetermined. Per the germline V gene, CDR1 is GTSNPN and CDR2 is SVGIG (reference sequence). This CDR3 is built from 14 residues. V was cut by 1 base and J by 7 bases, with 14 bases left in between. For the CDR3, the DNA is TGTGCCTGGAGTGCAAACAGCAATTCCCAGCCCCAGCATTTT. Translating gives CAWSANSNSQPQHF.

The CDR3 sequence is CATSVAAGGYTF. For the CDR3, the DNA is TGTGCCACCAGTGTAGCGGCGGGTGGCTACACCTTC. The chain recombines TRBV24-1 with TRBJ1-2; no clear D gene. The CDR3 has 12 amino acids. Between the trimmed V and J ends, which lost 5 bases and 7 bases, there was a span of 10 bases. CDR1 and CDR2 (germline): KGHDR, SFDVKD.

This clone was counted once. The genes are TRBV7-9 and TRBJ2-5; D is possibly TRBD2 (7 bases). V lost 1 base and J lost 1, with 13 bases in between. Germline assignment: CDR1 SEHNR and CDR2 FQNEAQ (reference sequence). The CDR3 loop spans 16 amino acids. CDR3 residues: CASSLGLAGAQETQYF. In nucleotides, the CDR3 is TGTGCCAGCAGCTTAGGGCTCGCGGGGGCCCAAGAGACCCAGTACTTC.

The V call is TRBV7-3, the J call TRBJ1-1, with D perhaps matching TRBD1 (5 bases). This CDR3 is built from 14 residues. Trimming left V 2 bases short and J 0 bases short, with 7 bases between. The germline V gene encodes CDR1 SGHTA and CDR2 FQGTGA. CDR3 DNA sequence: TGTGCCAGCAGCTTACAGGGCATGAACACTGAAGCTTTCTTT. Residues: CASSLQGMNTEAFF.

The chain combines TRBV6-5 with TRBJ2-5, with TRBD2 matching 13 bases. The germline gives CDR1 MNHEY, CDR2 SVGAGI. CDR3 length equals 15 residues. The junction had 8 bases not matched to a gene; V was cut back by 6 bases and J by 7 bases. The CDR3 coding sequence is TGTGCCAGCAGCCTACGGACTAGCGGGGGATCGACCCAGTACTTC. As protein: CASSLRTSGGSTQYF.

V usage is TRBV11-2 and J usage is TRBJ1-2; D remains unclear. Between the trimmed V and J ends, which lost 3 bases and 6 bases, there was a span of 17 bases. Looked up from germline, CDR1 is SGHAT and CDR2 is FQNNGV. The CDR3 runs to 15 residues. For the CDR3, the DNA is TGTGCCAGCAGCTTCCGACCCCGTCACGGGGATGGCTACACCTTC. Amino acids: CASSFRPRHGDGYTF.

The rearrangement joins TRBV2 to TRBJ1-5; D may be TRBD1 (6 bases). Germline V lookup: CDR1 SNHLY, CDR2 FYNNEI. The CDR3 contains 14 residues. V lost 3 bases to trimming and J lost 1 base, with 7 bases between them. The CDR3 loop reads CASSDGTSNQPQHF. Written as DNA, the CDR3 is TGTGCCAGCAGTGACGGGACAAGCAATCAGCCCCAGCATTTT.